A selection of T cell receptor beta chains follows, all from one sample in a study of blood T cell repertoires in COVID-19. TCRdb's copy holds only in-frame clones and misses some; the assay was immunoSEQ multiplex PCR. The table records 93,000 or so clones, around 89% of them present only once. The sequencing input was peripheral blood. These receptors were taken from a woman aged 55-69 years with acute or convalescent COVID-19. CDR3s include the opening cysteine and the closing phenylalanine or tryptophan. D genes are given only for firm matches. A row's size may be missing; if present it is once, few, many or a size class.

CDR3 DNA: TGTGCCAGCAGTTTAGAACAGAGGAGGACTGAAGCTTTCTTT; CDR3 protein: CASSLEQRRTEAFF; D gene: .; J gene: TRBJ1-1; clone size: .; V gene: TRBV28
CDR3 DNA: TGTGCCAGCCGGGGATCGACAGGGGCGGGGAACACTGAAGCTTTCTTT; CDR3 protein: CASRGSTGAGNTEAFF; D gene: TRBD1; J gene: TRBJ1-1; clone size: .; V gene: TRBV28
CDR3 DNA: TGTGCCAGCAGCCCGGGGACTGCCGGGGAGCTGTTTTTT; CDR3 protein: CASSPGTAGELFF; D gene: .; J gene: TRBJ2-2; clone size: .; V gene: TRBV3-1/TRBV3-2
CDR3 DNA: TGTGCCAGCAGCTCGGGACAGACTAACTACACCTTC; CDR3 protein: CASSSGQTNYTF; D gene: TRBD1; J gene: TRBJ1-2; clone size: once; V gene: TRBV7-2
CDR3 DNA: TGTGCCAGTAGTTCAGACAGAGACAATCAGCCCCAGCATTTT; CDR3 protein: CASSSDRDNQPQHF; D gene: .; J gene: TRBJ1-5; clone size: few; V gene: TRBV19
CDR3 DNA: TGTGCCACCAGTGACCCTGCGGTCGCGGGAGGCTACAATGAGCAGTTCTTC; CDR3 protein: CATSDPAVAGGYNEQFF; D gene: TRBD2; J gene: TRBJ2-1; clone size: .; V gene: TRBV24-1
CDR3 DNA: TGCAGCGTTGAGGGTCAGGGGGCCTACGAGCAGTACTTC; CDR3 protein: CSVEGQGAYEQYF; D gene: TRBD1; J gene: TRBJ2-7; clone size: .; V gene: TRBV29-1
CDR3 DNA: TGTGCCAGCAGCTTCGGGGGGGGAAGTACTGAAGCTTTCTTT; CDR3 protein: CASSFGGGSTEAFF; D gene: .; J gene: TRBJ1-1; clone size: .; V gene: TRBV11-3
CDR3 DNA: TGTGCCAGCAGTCGCGGACAGGGTGTATATGGCTACACCTTC; CDR3 protein: CASSRGQGVYGYTF; D gene: TRBD1; J gene: TRBJ1-2; clone size: .; V gene: TRBV27
CDR3 DNA: TGTGCCAGCAGCCTGACTAATATTAAAGAGACCCAGTACTTC; CDR3 protein: CASSLTNIKETQYF; D gene: .; J gene: TRBJ2-5; clone size: .; V gene: TRBV3-1/TRBV3-2